One and the same sample provided the 26 T cell receptor beta chains below, sequenced in a study of response to subunit inactivated influenza vaccine. TCRdb reprocessed the RT-PCR reads via MiXCR and lists one record per CDR3 protein. The table includes 600,000 to 700,000 distinct CDR3 sequences, around 13% detected once. This material consisted of PBMCs from blood, taken around two weeks before vaccination. The receptor set was obtained from a man aged 45-60 years who received an inactivated influenza vaccine.

The chain has TRBV4-3 and TRBJ2-2, with D hard to call. The CDR3 runs 12 residues. The ends were cut back, 3 bases at V and 7 bases at J, with 6 bases in the middle. The germline V gene has CDR1 LGHNA and CDR2 YSLEER. The CDR3 here is CASSQSGGELFF. The CDR3 bases are TGCGCCAGCAGCCAGTCCGGCGGGGAGCTGTTTTTT.

This clonotype was detected a few times. The V and J genes are TRBV7-9 and TRBJ2-1; a weak D match, TRBD1 (6 bases). CDR1 is SEHNR, CDR2 FQNEAQ, per germline (reference sequence). This CDR3 is 16 amino acids long. V was shortened by 6 bases and J by 2 bases, with 17 bases between the two germline ends. This CDR3 is CASSQNTGPTYNEQFF. The CDR3 coding sequence is TGTGCCAGCAGTCAAAATACAGGGCCTACCTACAATGAGCAGTTCTTC.

In its sample, this clonotype was seen many times. This chain links TRBV2 with TRBJ2-7; D remains ambiguous. V was pared by 7 bases and J by 3 bases, with 7 bases between. Germline V lookup: CDR1 SNHLY, CDR2 FYNNEI. CDR3 size: 11 residues. CDR3 coding DNA: TGTGCCAGCACCGAGATCTACGAGCAGTACTTC. Its protein is CASTEIYEQYF.

This clonotype occurred many times. The chain has TRBV27 and TRBJ1-2; TRBD1 might be the D (5 bases). The V gene lost 2 bases and the J gene lost 8 bases, with 12 bases spanning the gap. The CDR3 runs 13 residues. Germline V gene data show CDR1 as MNHEY and CDR2 as SMNVEV (reference sequence). DNA for the CDR3: TGTGCCAGCAGTTTACGGCAGGGAGGGGGCTACACCTTC. This codes for CASSLRQGGGYTF.

This clonotype was picked up a small number of times. The chain combines TRBV12-3 or TRBV12-4 with TRBJ2-7, with a tentative D call TRBD1 (6 bases). The V end was cut by 2 bases, the J end by 2 bases, with 10 bases between. The CDR3 covers 14 residues. This chain's CDR3 is CASSLSGEPYEQYF. The CDR3 coding sequence is TGTGCCAGCAGTTTATCAGGGGAACCCTACGAGCAGTACTTC.

The CDR3 reads CASSPLEGTDRQNIQYF. CDR3 bases: TGTGCCAGCAGTCCGCTTGAGGGTACGGACCGTCAAAACATTCAGTACTTC. The chain recombines TRBV6-2 or TRBV6-3 with TRBJ2-4, with a tentative D call TRBD2 (5 bases). The V end lost 5 bases, the J end lost 5 bases, and 22 bases lay between the germline ends. Germline loops: CDR1 MNHEY, CDR2 SVGEGT. The CDR3 is 17 residues long.

There are a few counts of this clonotype. The J gene is TRBJ2-3, the V gene TRBV6-5; TRBD1 might be the D (6 bases). The CDR3 has 16 amino acids. Trimming pared 4 bases from V and 0 bases from J, leaving 14 bases between. The germline V gene has CDR1 MNHEY and CDR2 SVGAGI. The DNA of the CDR3 is TGTGCCAGCAGTTTATCGGGACACCGAAGCACAGATACGCAGTATTTT. As protein: CASSLSGHRSTDTQYF.

The CDR3 spells CASRGGGISYEQYF. CDR3 bases: TGTGCCAGCAGGGGGGGTGGAATCAGCTACGAGCAGTACTTC. The chain joins TRBV6-1 to TRBJ2-7, with D possibly TRBD2 on 6 matching bases. Germline V CDR1 and CDR2: MNHNS, SASEGT. This CDR3 is 14 amino acids long. Between the trimmed V and J ends, which lost 6 bases and 3 bases, there was a span of 15 bases.

The chain uses TRBV18 and TRBJ2-3; D gene unclear. CDR1 KGHSH and CDR2 LQKENI come from the germline V gene. The V gene lost 3 bases and the J gene lost 3 bases, with 10 bases spanning the gap. CDR3 length: 14 amino acids. CDR3 nucleotide sequence: TGTGCCAGCTCACCGCGGCCAGCGACAGATACGCAGTATTTT. It specifies CASSPRPATDTQYF.

The sample holds many counts of this clonotype. The genes are TRBV6-2 or TRBV6-3 and TRBJ1-1, with a tentative D call TRBD1 (5 bases). Germline V gene data show CDR1 as MNHEY and CDR2 as SVGEGT. Trimming cost V 0 bases and J 6 bases, with 11 bases left between them. The CDR3 is made up of 14 amino acids. The CDR3 DNA reads as TGTGCCAGCAGTTACTCGTCAGGGTACGCTGAAGCTTTCTTT. Protein sequence: CASSYSSGYAEAFF.

This clonotype showed up many times. V and J are TRBV6-1 and TRBJ1-5; 8 positions match TRBD1. This CDR3 is built from 14 residues. CDR1 is MNHNS, CDR2 SASEGT, per germline. Trimming at V came to 2 bases and at J to 13 bases, leaving 10 bases not matched to a gene. The CDR3 is CASSESQGGLAQHF. CDR3 sequence (DNA): TGTGCCAGCAGTGAATCACAGGGGGGATTGGCACAGCATTTT.

This clonotype was observed many times. The chain has TRBV7-2 and TRBJ2-3; TRBD2 aligns across 8 bases. Germline V gene lookup returns CDR1 SGHTA and CDR2 FQGNSA. The J segment lost 3 bases and the V segment lost 5 bases, leaving 13 bases of the junction unmatched. The CDR3 sequence is 17 residues long. In nucleotides, the CDR3 is TGTGCCAGCAGCCCTAGCGCATTAGCGGGGAGAACAGATACGCAGTATTTT. Translating gives CASSPSALAGRTDTQYF.

In this sample, this clonotype turned up many times. This chain links TRBV12-3 or TRBV12-4 with TRBJ1-2; no firm D call. This CDR3 is 14 amino acids long. V lost 5 bases and J 0 bases, leaving 10 bases between the germline ends. This CDR3 is CASSPKGANYGYTF. In DNA form, the CDR3 reads TGTGCCAGCAGTCCGAAAGGAGCTAACTATGGCTACACCTTC.

This clonotype appeared a single time. The gene calls are TRBV7-2 and TRBJ2-5; D is ambiguous. Germline CDR1 SGHTA, CDR2 FQGNSA. V lost 5 bases, J lost 4 bases, and 14 bases lay in between. This CDR3 is 14 amino acids long. CDR3 residues: CASSTGPAVETQYF. The CDR3 DNA reads TGTGCCAGCAGCACCGGACCGGCGGTAGAGACCCAGTACTTC.

In this sample, this clonotype turned up a few times. J is TRBJ2-1 and V is TRBV12-3 or TRBV12-4, with D perhaps assigned TRBD1 or TRBD2 (5 bases each). V shed 6 bases and J shed 9 bases, with 12 bases lying between them. This CDR3 has 12 residues. CDR3 residues: CASRRGEREQFF. DNA of the CDR3: TGTGCCAGCAGACGAGGGGAACGTGAGCAGTTCTTC.

The genes are TRBV14 and TRBJ2-3, with 7 positions matching TRBD1. The V gene end was trimmed by 2 bases and the J gene end by 1 base; junction bases not matched to a gene: 3. This CDR3 spans 15 amino acids. Germline CDR1 and CDR2: SGHDN and FVKESK. The chain's CDR3 is CASSQHTGGTDTQYF. The CDR3 DNA is TGTGCCAGCAGCCAACATACAGGGGGCACAGATACGCAGTATTTT.

This clonotype was found a few times. The chain joins TRBV13 to TRBJ2-3, with 7 bases fitting TRBD2. This CDR3 has 14 residues. V lost 4 bases and J lost 3; bases outside the gene matches: 4. CDR1 is PRHDT and CDR2 is FYEKMQ in the germline V gene (reference sequence). The DNA for the CDR3 is TGTGCCAGCAGCTCAAAGCGGGGTACAGATACGCAGTATTTT. Amino acid sequence: CASSSKRGTDTQYF.

This clonotype was observed many times. V is TRBV28 and J is TRBJ2-2; TRBD2 aligns across 8 bases. V gave up 2 bases and J gave up 13 bases; unmatched junction bases: 6. Germline-derived CDR1 and CDR2 are MDHEN and SYDVKM. The CDR3 runs to 13 residues. The CDR3 reads CASSLKSAGGLFF. The CDR3 DNA is TGTGCCAGCAGTTTAAAGTCTGCGGGAGGGCTGTTTTTT. The full variable domain, its missing parts supplied by reference TRBV28 and TRBJ2-2, is DVKVTQSSRYLVKRTGEKVFLECVQDMDHENMFWYRQDPGLGLRLIYFSYDVKMKEKGDIPEGYSVSREKKERFSLILESASTNQTSMYLCASSLKSAGGLFFGEGSRLTVL.

This clonotype was picked up a small number of times. The CDR3, as DNA: TGTGCCACCGGAAGGGGCAGGGGGTCTGGGGCCAACGTCCTGACTTTC. Its protein is CATGRGRGSGANVLTF. This chain uses TRBV10-3 with TRBJ2-6; 7 bases are shared with TRBD1. The CDR3 is made up of 16 amino acids. J gave up 1 base and V 10 bases, and 10 bases lay outside the gene matches. Germline lookup yields CDR1 ENHRY and CDR2 SYGVKD.

This clonotype turned up a few times. The gene calls are TRBV5-1 and TRBJ1-1; D remains ambiguous. The ends were cut back, 0 bases at V and 4 bases at J, with 10 bases in the middle. Germline CDR1 is SGHRS and CDR2 is YFSETQ. The length of the CDR3 is 14 residues. The CDR3 nucleotides are TGCGCCAGCAGCTTGGCCCGCGGGCTCACTGAAGCTTTCTTT. Translation: CASSLARGLTEAFF.

The table lists this clonotype with a few counts. The gene calls are TRBV24-1 and TRBJ2-1, with a tentative D call TRBD2 (5 bases). Per germline, CDR1 KGHDR and CDR2 SFDVKD. V gave up 5 bases and J gave up 6 bases, with 7 bases separating them. The CDR3 loop spans 12 amino acids. The CDR3 is CATSGLANEQFF. DNA for the CDR3: TGTGCCACCAGTGGGCTAGCCAATGAGCAGTTCTTC.

The V gene is TRBV3-1, the J gene TRBJ2-1; the D gene could be TRBD1 or TRBD2 (6 bases each). The CDR3 is made up of 16 amino acids. V dropped 7 bases and J dropped 8 bases, with 24 bases sitting between them. The germline V gene encodes CDR1 LGHDT and CDR2 YNNKEL (reference sequence). As DNA, the CDR3 is TGTGCCAGCACCCGAGGCAGGGGAGCGGGTTTCCATGAGCAGTTCTTC. Its translation is CASTRGRGAGFHEQFF.

This clonotype has more than one count but fewer than ten. The rearrangement joins TRBV20-1 to TRBJ2-3; TRBD2 is a possible D gene (7 bases). Germline CDR1 DFQATT, CDR2 SNEGSKA (reference sequence). The length of the CDR3 is 14 residues. In nucleotides, the CDR3 is TGCAGCCCAAAGGGGGGGGCCCGTACAGATACGCAGTATTTT. Its protein product is CSPKGGARTDTQYF.

The CDR3, as DNA: TGTGCCAGCGGATCAGTAGTTGAGCAGTTCTTC. It encodes CASGSVVEQFF. V gene TRBV12-3 or TRBV12-4 combines with J gene TRBJ2-1; D is uncertain. The CDR3 loop spans 11 amino acids. Trimming removed 8 bases from V and 9 bases from J, with 11 bases in between.

At least ten counts were recorded for this clonotype. This chain uses TRBV29-1 with TRBJ2-3; either TRBD1 or TRBD2 may fit D (6 bases each). V was trimmed by 3 bases and J by 1 base, leaving 11 bases between them. The V gene's germline CDR1 is SQVTM and CDR2 ANQGSEA. The CDR3 is 14 amino acids. The CDR3 nucleotides read TGCAGCGTTGAGAGGGGGGTAGGCACAGATACGCAGTATTTT. Encoded protein: CSVERGVGTDTQYF.

This clonotype was seen repeatedly, ten times or more. The gene calls are TRBV15 and TRBJ1-6; D unresolved. The germline CDR1 and CDR2 sequences are LNHNV and YYDKDF (reference sequence). Trimming took 6 bases from V and 9 from J, leaving 12 bases between them. The CDR3 is made up of 13 amino acids. For the CDR3, the DNA is TGTGCCACCAGTTCTGCTTGGCCTTCACCCCTCCACTTT. Translated: CATSSAWPSPLHF.